The sequence of this TCR beta chain was determined in a study of blood T cell repertoires in COVID-19. In the original workflow: Amplification from reference gene primers served as the basis for estimated nucleated cell counts. Clones were read by immunoSEQ multiplex PCR, and TCRdb kept only the in-frame ones, dropping some. The V and J calls and the clone size are those of that table, but D and trimming were determined from the DNA. There are around 130,000 clones in the sample; around nine tenths occur only once, and about 2% lies in the top ten. The CDR3 totals 14 residues. Per germline, CDR1 SGHTA and CDR2 FQGNSA. The trim removed 6 bases at V and 10 bases at J, leaving 7 bases unmatched.

V is TRBV7-2 and J is TRBJ2-5, with 14 nucleotides matching TRBD2. The sequenced sample consisted of peripheral blood. This sequence was found in a man between 65 and 80 years old with active COVID-19. The CDR3 region is CASSLGTSGGLQYF. For the CDR3, the DNA is TGTGCCAGCAGTCTCGGGACTAGCGGGGGACTCCAGTACTTC.